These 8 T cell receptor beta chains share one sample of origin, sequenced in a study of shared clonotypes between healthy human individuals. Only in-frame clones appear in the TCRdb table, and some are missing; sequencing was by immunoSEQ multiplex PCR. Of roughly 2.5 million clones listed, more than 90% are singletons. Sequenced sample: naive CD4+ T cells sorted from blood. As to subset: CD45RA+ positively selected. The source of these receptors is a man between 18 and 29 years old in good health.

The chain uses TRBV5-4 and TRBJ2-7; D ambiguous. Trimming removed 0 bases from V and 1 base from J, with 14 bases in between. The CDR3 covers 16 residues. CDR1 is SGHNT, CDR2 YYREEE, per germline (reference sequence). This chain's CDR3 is CASSLDGRGSSYEQYF. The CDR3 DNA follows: TGTGCCAGCAGCTTGGACGGCCGAGGCAGTTCCTACGAGCAGTACTTC.

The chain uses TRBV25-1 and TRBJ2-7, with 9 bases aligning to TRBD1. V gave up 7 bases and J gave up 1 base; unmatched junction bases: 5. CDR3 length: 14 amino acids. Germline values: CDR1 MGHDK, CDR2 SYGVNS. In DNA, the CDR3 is TGTGCCAGCACCCCGGGACAGGGTTCCTACGAGCAGTACTTC. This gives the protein CASTPGQGSYEQYF.

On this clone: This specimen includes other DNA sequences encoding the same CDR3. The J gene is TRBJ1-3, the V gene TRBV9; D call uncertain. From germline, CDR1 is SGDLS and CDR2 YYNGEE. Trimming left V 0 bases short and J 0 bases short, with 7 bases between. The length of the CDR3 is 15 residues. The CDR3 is CASSVVGSSGNTIYF. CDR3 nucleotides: TGTGCCAGCAGCGTAGTTGGGAGCTCTGGAAACACCATATATTTT.

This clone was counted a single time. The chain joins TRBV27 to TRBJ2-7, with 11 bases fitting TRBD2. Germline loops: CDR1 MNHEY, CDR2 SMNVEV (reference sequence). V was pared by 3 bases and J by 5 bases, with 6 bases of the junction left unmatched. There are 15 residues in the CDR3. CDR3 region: CASSFLAGGPDEQYF. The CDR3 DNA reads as TGTGCCAGCAGTTTCTTAGCGGGAGGGCCGGACGAGCAGTACTTC.

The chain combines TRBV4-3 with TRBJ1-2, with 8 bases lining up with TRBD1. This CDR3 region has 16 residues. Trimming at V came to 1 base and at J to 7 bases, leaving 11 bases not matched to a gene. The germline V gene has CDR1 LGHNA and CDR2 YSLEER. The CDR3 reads CASSQVAGGLFPGYTF. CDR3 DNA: TGCGCCAGCAGCCAAGTTGCAGGGGGCCTATTTCCTGGCTACACCTTC.

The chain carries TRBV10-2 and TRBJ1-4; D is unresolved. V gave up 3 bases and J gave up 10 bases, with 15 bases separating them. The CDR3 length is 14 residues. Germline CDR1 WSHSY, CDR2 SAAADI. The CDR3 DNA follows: TGCGCCAGCAGTGATGGCGGATTAATGAGAAAACTGTTTTTT. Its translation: CASSDGGLMRKLFF.

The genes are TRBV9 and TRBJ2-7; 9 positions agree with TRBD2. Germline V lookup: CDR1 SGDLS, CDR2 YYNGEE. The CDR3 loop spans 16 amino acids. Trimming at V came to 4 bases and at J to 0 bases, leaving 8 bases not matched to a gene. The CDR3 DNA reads TGTGCCAGCAGCCCGCGGACTAGCGCCTTCTCCTACGAGCAGTACTTC. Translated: CASSPRTSAFSYEQYF.

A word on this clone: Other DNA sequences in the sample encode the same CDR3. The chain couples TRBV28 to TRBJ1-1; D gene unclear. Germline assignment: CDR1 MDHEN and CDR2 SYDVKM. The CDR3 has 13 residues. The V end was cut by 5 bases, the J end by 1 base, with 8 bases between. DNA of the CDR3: TGTGCCAGCAGTCTACCAGGGAACACTGAAGCTTTCTTT. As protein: CASSLPGNTEAFF.